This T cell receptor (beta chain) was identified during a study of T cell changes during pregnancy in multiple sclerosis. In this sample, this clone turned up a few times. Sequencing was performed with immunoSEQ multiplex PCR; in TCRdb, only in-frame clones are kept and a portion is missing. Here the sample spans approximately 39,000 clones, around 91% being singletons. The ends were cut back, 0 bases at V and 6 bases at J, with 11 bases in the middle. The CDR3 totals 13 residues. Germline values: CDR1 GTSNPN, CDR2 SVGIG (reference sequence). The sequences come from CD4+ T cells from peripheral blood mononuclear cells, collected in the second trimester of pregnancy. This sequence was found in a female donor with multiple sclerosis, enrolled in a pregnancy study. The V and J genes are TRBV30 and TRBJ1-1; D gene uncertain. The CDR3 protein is CAWSVPLSAEAFF. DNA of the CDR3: TGTGCCTGGAGTGTACCCCTCAGTGCTGAAGCTTTCTTT.